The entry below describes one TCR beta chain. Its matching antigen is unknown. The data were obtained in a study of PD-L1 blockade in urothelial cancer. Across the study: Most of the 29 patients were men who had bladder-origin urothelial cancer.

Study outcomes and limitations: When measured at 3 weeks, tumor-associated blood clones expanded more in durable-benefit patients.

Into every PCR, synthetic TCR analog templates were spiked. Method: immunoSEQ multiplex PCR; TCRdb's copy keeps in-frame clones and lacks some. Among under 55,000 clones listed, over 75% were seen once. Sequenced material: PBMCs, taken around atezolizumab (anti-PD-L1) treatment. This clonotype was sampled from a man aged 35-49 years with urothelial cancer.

The CDR3 reads CAALGASWFQETQYF. CDR3 nucleotides: TGTGCCGCGTTGGGGGCTAGCTGGTTTCAAGAGACCCAGTACTTC. This rearrangement joins TRBV28 to TRBJ2-5, with D possibly TRBD1 on 6 matching bases. Looked up from germline, CDR1 is MDHEN and CDR2 is SYDVKM. V lost 11 bases and J lost 2, with 21 bases in between. The CDR3 runs to 15 residues.